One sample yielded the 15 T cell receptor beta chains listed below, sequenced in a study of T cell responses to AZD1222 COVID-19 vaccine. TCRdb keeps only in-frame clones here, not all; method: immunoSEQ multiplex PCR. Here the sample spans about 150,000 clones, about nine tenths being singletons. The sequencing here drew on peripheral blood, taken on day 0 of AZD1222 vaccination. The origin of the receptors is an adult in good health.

In DNA, the CDR3 is TGTGCCAGCAGCCAAGATATGACGGGGGATAATGAAAAACTGTTTTTT. Encoded protein: CASSQDMTGDNEKLFF. J is TRBJ1-4 and V is TRBV3-1 (or the pseudogene TRBV3-2), with a possible D match to TRBD1 (5 bases). V was cut by 0 bases and J by 4 bases, with 12 bases left in between. From germline, CDR1 is LGHDT and CDR2 YNNKEL (reference sequence). The CDR3 totals 16 residues.

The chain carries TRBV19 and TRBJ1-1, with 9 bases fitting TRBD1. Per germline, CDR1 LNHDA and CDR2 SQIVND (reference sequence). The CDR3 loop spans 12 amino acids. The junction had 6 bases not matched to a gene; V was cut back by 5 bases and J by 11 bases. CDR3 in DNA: TGTGCCAGTAGTGGACAGGGGTATGAGGCTTTCTTT. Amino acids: CASSGQGYEAFF. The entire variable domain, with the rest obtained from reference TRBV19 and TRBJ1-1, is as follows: DGGITQSPKYLFRKEGQNVTLSCEQNLNHDAMYWYRQDPGQGLRLIYYSQIVNDFQKGDIAEGYSVSREKKESFPLTVTSAQKNPTAFYLCASSGQGYEAFFGQGTRLTVV.

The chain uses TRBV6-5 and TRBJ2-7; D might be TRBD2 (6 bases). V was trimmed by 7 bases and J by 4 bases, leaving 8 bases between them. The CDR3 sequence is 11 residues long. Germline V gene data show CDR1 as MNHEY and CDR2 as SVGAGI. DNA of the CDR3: TGTGCCAGCACTGCGGGGTACGAGCAGTACTTC. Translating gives CASTAGYEQYF.

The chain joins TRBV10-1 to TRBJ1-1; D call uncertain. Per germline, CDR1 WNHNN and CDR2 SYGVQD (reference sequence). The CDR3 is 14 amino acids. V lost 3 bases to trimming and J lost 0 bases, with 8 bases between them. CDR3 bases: TGCGCCAGCAGTGACGGGCAGATGAACACTGAAGCTTTCTTT. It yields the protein CASSDGQMNTEAFF.

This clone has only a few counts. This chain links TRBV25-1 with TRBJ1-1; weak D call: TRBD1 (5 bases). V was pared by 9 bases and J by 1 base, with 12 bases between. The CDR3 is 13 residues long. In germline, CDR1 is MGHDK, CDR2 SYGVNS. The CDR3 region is CASKTGQNTEAFF. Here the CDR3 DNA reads TGTGCCAGTAAAACAGGACAGAACACTGAAGCTTTCTTT.

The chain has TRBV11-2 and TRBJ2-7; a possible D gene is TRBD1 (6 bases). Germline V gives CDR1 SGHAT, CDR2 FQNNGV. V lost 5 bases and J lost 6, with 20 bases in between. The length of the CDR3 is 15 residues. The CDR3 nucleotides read TGTGCCAGCAGCGCAAGTCAGGGGCTTGGCTTCGAGCAGTACTTC. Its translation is CASSASQGLGFEQYF.

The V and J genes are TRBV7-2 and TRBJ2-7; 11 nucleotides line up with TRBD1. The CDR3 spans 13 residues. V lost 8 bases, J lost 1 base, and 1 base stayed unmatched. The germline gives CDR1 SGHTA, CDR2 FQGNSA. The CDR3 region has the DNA TGTGCCAGCGGGGACAGGGGGTCCTACGAGCAGTACTTC. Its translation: CASGDRGSYEQYF.

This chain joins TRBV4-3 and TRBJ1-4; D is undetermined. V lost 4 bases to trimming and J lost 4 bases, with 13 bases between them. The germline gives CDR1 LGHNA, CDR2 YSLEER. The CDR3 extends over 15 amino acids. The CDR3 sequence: CASSRSPEDNEKLFF. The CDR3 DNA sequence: TGCGCCAGCAGCCGGTCCCCGGAGGATAATGAAAAACTGTTTTTT.

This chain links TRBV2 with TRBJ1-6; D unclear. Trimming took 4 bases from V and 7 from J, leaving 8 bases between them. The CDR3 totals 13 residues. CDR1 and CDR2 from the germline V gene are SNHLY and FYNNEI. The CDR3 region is CASSGGWNSPLHF. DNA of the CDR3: TGTGCCAGCAGTGGTGGGTGGAATTCACCCCTCCACTTT.

The CDR3 reads CASSQAASETQYF. CDR3 DNA sequence: TGTGCCAGCAGCCAAGCGGCGTCGGAGACCCAGTACTTC. J is TRBJ2-5 and V is TRBV3-1 (or the pseudogene TRBV3-2), with unresolved D. Germline CDR1 and CDR2: LGHDT and YNNKEL (reference sequence). V lost 1 base and J 5 bases, leaving 8 bases between the germline ends. The CDR3 sequence is 13 residues long.

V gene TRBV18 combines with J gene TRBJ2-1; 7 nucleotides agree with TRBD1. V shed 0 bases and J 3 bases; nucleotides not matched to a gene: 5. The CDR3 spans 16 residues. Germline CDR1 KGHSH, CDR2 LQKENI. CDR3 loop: CASSPPGQSLYNEQFF. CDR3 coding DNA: TGTGCCAGCTCACCACCGGGACAGTCCCTCTACAATGAGCAGTTCTTC. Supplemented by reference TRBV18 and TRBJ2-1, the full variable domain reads NAGVMQNPRHLVRRRGQEARLRCSPMKGHSHVYWYRQLPEEGLKFMVYLQKENIIDESGMPKERFSAEFPKEGPSILRIQQVVRGDSAAYFCASSPPGQSLYNEQFFGPGTRLTVL.

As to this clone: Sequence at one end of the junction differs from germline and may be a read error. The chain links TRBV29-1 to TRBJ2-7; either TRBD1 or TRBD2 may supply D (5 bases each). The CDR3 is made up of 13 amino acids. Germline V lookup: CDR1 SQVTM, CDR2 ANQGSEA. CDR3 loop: CSVEGTQNYEQYF. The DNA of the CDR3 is TGCAGCGTCGAAGGGACGCAGAACTACGAGCAGTACTTC.

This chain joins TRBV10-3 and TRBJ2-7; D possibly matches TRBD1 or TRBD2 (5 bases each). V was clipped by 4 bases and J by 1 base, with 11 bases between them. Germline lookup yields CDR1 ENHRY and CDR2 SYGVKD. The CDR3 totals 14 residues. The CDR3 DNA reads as TGTGCCATCAGTGGTGAGAGGGGTTCCTACGAGCAGTACTTC. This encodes CAISGERGSYEQYF.

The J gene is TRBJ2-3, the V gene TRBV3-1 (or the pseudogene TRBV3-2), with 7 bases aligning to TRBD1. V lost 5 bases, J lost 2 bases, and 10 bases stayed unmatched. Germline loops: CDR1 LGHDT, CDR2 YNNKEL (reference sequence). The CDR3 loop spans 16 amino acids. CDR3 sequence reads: CASSTLEGAITDTQYF. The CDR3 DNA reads TGTGCCAGCAGCACCCTAGAGGGGGCCATCACAGATACGCAGTATTTT.

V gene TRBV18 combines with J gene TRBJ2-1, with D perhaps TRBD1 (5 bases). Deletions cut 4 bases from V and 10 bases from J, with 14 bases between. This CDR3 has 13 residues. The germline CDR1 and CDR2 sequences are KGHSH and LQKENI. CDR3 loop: CASSRGREREQFF. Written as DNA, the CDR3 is TGTGCCAGCTCACGTGGCAGGGAAAGAGAGCAGTTCTTC. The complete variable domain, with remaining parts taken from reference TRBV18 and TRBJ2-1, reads NAGVMQNPRHLVRRRGQEARLRCSPMKGHSHVYWYRQLPEEGLKFMVYLQKENIIDESGMPKERFSAEFPKEGPSILRIQQVVRGDSAAYFCASSRGREREQFFGPGTRLTVL.